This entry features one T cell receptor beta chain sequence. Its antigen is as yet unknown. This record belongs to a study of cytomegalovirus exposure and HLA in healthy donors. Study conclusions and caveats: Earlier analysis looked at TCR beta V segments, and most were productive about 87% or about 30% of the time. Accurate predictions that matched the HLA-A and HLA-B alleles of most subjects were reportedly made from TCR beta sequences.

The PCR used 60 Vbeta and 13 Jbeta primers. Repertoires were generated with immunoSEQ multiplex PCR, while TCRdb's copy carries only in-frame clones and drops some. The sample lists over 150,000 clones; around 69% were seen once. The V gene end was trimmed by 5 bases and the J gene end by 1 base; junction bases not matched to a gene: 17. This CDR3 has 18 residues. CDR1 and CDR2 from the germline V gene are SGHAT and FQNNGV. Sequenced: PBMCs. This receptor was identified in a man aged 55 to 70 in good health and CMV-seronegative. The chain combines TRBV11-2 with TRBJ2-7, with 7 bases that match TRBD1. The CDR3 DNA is TGTGCCAGCAGCCCTCTAAGCCCTATACCGACAGGGTCCTACGAGCAGTACTTC. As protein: CASSPLSPIPTGSYEQYF.